A selection of T cell receptor beta chains follows, all from one sample in a study of CD8 T cells in ankylosing spondylitis. Using its own MiXCR run on the 5' RACE reads, TCRdb lists one record per CDR3 protein. The sample records under 200,000 distinct CDR3 sequences, 9.8% being singletons. Sequencing was carried out using blood, either unsorted or a sorted T cell fraction (not recorded which). Every receptor here comes from a female donor with ankylosing spondylitis or in good health (not recorded which). Each CDR3 is given with its conserved first and last residue. D genes are given only for firm matches. Size tells how often a clone was seen (once, few, many) or the class of an expanded clone, and some rows leave it out.

D gene | J gene | clone size | V gene | CDR3 protein | CDR3 DNA
. | TRBJ2-5 | few | TRBV7-6 | CASSPTQGPMETQYF | TGTGCCAGCAGCCCTACCCAAGGGCCCATGGAGACCCAGTACTTC
. | TRBJ1-1 | many | TRBV7-9 | CASSPPGRAENTEAFF | TGTGCCAGCAGCCCCCCCGGGAGGGCAGAGAACACTGAAGCTTTCTTT
TRBD2 | TRBJ2-1 | many | TRBV10-3 | CAISESSGGYNEQFF | TGTGCCATCAGTGAGTCTAGCGGGGGATACAATGAGCAGTTCTTC
. | TRBJ2-7 | . | TRBV20-1 | CSARDRRSSYEQYF | TGCAGTGCTAGAGATCGTCGCAGCTCCTACGAGCAGTACTTC
TRBD2 | TRBJ2-7 | many | TRBV29-1 | CSVTMGLAGVSSYEQYF | TGCAGCGTCACAATGGGGCTAGCGGGAGTAAGCTCCTACGAGCAGTACTTC
. | TRBJ1-2 | many | TRBV29-1 | CSAGQGTNYGYTF | TGCAGCGCAGGGCAGGGGACTAACTATGGCTACACCTTC
TRBD1 | TRBJ1-2 | many | TRBV29-1 | CSARDRREANYGYTF | TGCAGCGCGAGGGACAGAAGAGAAGCTAACTATGGCTACACCTTC
. | TRBJ1-5 | few | TRBV6-1 | CASTILQTASNQPQHF | TGTGCCAGCACCATTCTTCAAACTGCAAGCAATCAGCCCCAGCATTTT
TRBD2 | TRBJ2-1 | . | TRBV9 | CASSALAGETYNEQFF | TGTGCCAGCAGCGCGCTAGCGGGGGAAACCTACAATGAGCAGTTCTTC
TRBD2 | TRBJ2-1 | few | TRBV6-1 | CASSPSELGLAGGPQFF | TGTGCCAGCAGTCCCAGTGAGTTGGGACTAGCGGGAGGGCCGCAGTTCTTC
. | TRBJ2-7 | . | TRBV28 | CASSPPAGLSYEQYF | TGTGCCAGCAGTCCCCCGGCAGGGCTATCCTACGAGCAGTACTTC
TRBD2 | TRBJ2-5 | few | TRBV24-1 | CATSDAIAGAQETQYF | TGTGCCACCAGTGATGCTATAGCGGGAGCCCAAGAGACCCAGTACTTC
. | TRBJ2-7 | . | TRBV21-1 | CASSITGRPYEQYF | TGTGCCAGCAGCATCACAGGTAGGCCCTACGAGCAGTACTTC
TRBD2 | TRBJ2-1 | few | TRBV4-1 | CASSQDTGLAGLNEQFF | TGCGCCAGCAGCCAAGATACAGGACTAGCGGGGCTAAATGAGCAGTTCTTC
. | TRBJ1-2 | few | TRBV11-2 | CASSLTENGYTF | TGTGCCAGCAGCTTGACCGAAAATGGCTACACCTTC
. | TRBJ1-2 | many | TRBV4-3 | CASSQLGYFNYGYTF | TGCGCCAGCTCTCAGCTGGGGTATTTTAACTATGGCTACACCTTC
. | TRBJ2-2 | . | TRBV29-1 | CSGGAPNTGELFF | TGCAGCGGGGGGGCGCCGAACACCGGGGAGCTGTTTTTT
TRBD1 | TRBJ2-1 | many | TRBV9 | CASSVAFQGAPYNEQFF | TGTGCCAGCAGCGTAGCTTTTCAGGGGGCCCCGTACAATGAGCAGTTCTTC
TRBD2 | TRBJ2-3 | few | TRBV7-9 | CASSSWTSSRTDTQYF | TGTGCCAGCAGCTCCTGGACTAGCTCCCGCACAGATACGCAGTATTTT
TRBD1 | TRBJ1-6 | few | TRBV6-1 | CASRTDRGDNSPLHF | TGTGCCAGCAGGACGGACAGGGGCGATAATTCACCCCTCCACTTT
. | TRBJ1-1 | few | TRBV7-9 | CASSPRQVPNTEAFF | TGTGCCAGCAGCCCACGACAGGTCCCGAACACTGAAGCTTTCTTT
TRBD2 | TRBJ2-7 | many | TRBV4-3 | CASSQDLRGLAGGNEQYF | TGCGCCAGCAGCCAAGACCTGAGGGGACTAGCGGGAGGTAACGAGCAGTACTTC
. | TRBJ2-5 | few | TRBV5-6 | CASSLARRIETQYF | TGTGCCAGCAGCTTGGCTAGGAGAATCGAGACCCAGTACTTC
. | TRBJ2-1 | . | TRBV28 | CASSFLGNEQFF | TGTGCCAGCAGTTTTCTAGGTAATGAGCAGTTCTTC
. | TRBJ2-7 | . | TRBV4-2 | CASSQPGSYEQYF | TGTGCCAGCAGCCAACCGGGCTCCTACGAGCAGTACTTC
. | TRBJ1-5 | few | TRBV6-2/TRBV6-3 | CASSYRENQPQHF | TGTGCCAGCAGTTACAGGGAGAATCAGCCCCAGCATTTT
TRBD2 | TRBJ2-3 | many | TRBV7-9 | CASSLVDSGSIGKTQYF | TGTGCCAGCAGCTTAGTCGACAGCGGGAGCATAGGAAAAACGCAGTATTTT
. | TRBJ2-7 | few | TRBV11-2 | CASSSISDGTYEQYF | TGTGCCAGCAGCTCCATCTCGGACGGAACCTACGAGCAGTACTTC
TRBD1 | TRBJ1-2 | many | TRBV13 | CASSHTPRTGREGYTF | TGTGCCAGCAGCCATACCCCCCGGACAGGGCGAGAGGGCTACACCTTC
. | TRBJ2-4 | . | TRBV11-2 | CASSSPLENIQYF | TGTGCCAGCAGCTCCCCCCTAGAAAACATTCAGTACTTC
. | TRBJ1-1 | many | TRBV28 | CASSLSGGGTEAFF | TGTGCCAGCAGTTTGTCCGGAGGCGGCACTGAAGCTTTCTTT
. | TRBJ2-7 | . | TRBV6-2/TRBV6-3 | CASSYTPARPTYEQYF | TGTGCCAGCAGTTATACCCCCGCCAGACCAACCTACGAGCAGTACTTC
. | TRBJ2-1 | . | TRBV4-2 | CASSQDRRSRGPYNEQFF | TGTGCCAGCAGCCAAGATCGGCGGTCTAGGGGACCCTACAATGAGCAGTTCTTC
. | TRBJ1-2 | few | TRBV27 | CASSLSSRGSRGYTF | TGTGCCAGCAGTTTATCATCCCGGGGCTCTCGGGGCTACACCTTC
. | TRBJ2-7 | few | TRBV7-7 | CASSSGLNRGEQYF | TGTGCCAGCAGCTCGGGGCTTAATCGCGGCGAGCAGTACTTC
TRBD2 | TRBJ2-3 | . | TRBV11-2 | CASSLDRAGAADTQYF | TGTGCCAGCAGCTTAGATCGGGCGGGAGCGGCAGATACGCAGTATTTT
. | TRBJ2-6 | . | TRBV12-3/TRBV12-4 | CASSHRGGGNVLTF | TGTGCCAGCAGCCACAGGGGAGGCGGCAACGTCCTGACTTTC
. | TRBJ2-7 | . | TRBV19 | CASSVDPGGLYEQYF | TGTGCCAGTAGTGTCGACCCCGGCGGACTCTACGAGCAGTACTTC
. | TRBJ2-1 | . | TRBV24-1 | CATSDLGGGSYNEQFF | TGTGCCACCAGTGATTTGGGGGGAGGCTCCTACAATGAGCAGTTCTTC
. | TRBJ2-3 | many | TRBV28 | CASSPTGFASTDTQYF | TGTGCCAGCAGCCCCACAGGGTTCGCTAGCACAGATACGCAGTATTTT
TRBD2 | TRBJ2-4 | many | TRBV12-3/TRBV12-4 | CASSLALAGGEAKNIQYF | TGTGCCAGCAGTCTGGCGCTAGCGGGGGGGGAGGCCAAAAACATTCAGTACTTC
TRBD1 | TRBJ1-4 | many | TRBV15 | CATSRERTGPYEKLFF | TGTGCCACCAGCAGAGAGAGGACAGGTCCTTACGAAAAACTGTTTTTT
. | TRBJ2-7 | few | TRBV11-2 | CASSYPDRGRNSYEQYF | TGTGCCAGCAGCTACCCCGATAGAGGGCGGAATTCCTACGAGCAGTACTTC
. | TRBJ2-3 | . | TRBV6-1 | CASSGARGDTQYF | TGTGCCAGCAGTGGGGCCCGCGGGGATACGCAGTATTTT
TRBD2 | TRBJ2-1 | few | TRBV9 | CASSPRSGRAHNEQFF | TGTGCCAGCAGCCCACGGAGCGGGAGGGCCCACAATGAGCAGTTCTTC
. | TRBJ2-7 | many | TRBV7-2 | CASSLIGSYEQYF | TGTGCCAGCAGCCTTATTGGCTCCTACGAGCAGTACTTC
. | TRBJ1-1 | . | TRBV30 | CAWIEVAEAFF | TGTGCCTGGATAGAGGTCGCTGAAGCTTTCTTT
. | TRBJ2-1 | . | TRBV5-4 | CASSFGSGSSQFF | TGTGCCAGCAGTTTCGGGAGCGGCTCCAGTCAGTTCTTC